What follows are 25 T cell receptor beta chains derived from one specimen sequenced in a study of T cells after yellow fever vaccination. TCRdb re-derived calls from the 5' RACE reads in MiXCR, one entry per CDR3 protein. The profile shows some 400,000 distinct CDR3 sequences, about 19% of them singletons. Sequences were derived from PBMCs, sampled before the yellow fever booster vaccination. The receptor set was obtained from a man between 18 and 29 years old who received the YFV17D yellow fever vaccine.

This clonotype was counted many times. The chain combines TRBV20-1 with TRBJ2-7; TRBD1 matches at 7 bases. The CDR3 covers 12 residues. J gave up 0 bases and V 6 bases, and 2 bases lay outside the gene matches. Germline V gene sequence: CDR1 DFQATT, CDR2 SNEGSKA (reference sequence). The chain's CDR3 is CSAAGGSYEQYF. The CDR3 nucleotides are TGCAGTGCAGCAGGGGGCTCCTACGAGCAGTACTTC.

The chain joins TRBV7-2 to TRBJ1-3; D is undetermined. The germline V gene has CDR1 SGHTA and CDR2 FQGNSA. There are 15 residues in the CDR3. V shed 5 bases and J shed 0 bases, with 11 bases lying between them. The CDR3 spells CASSGRINSGNTIYF. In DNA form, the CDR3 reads TGTGCCAGCAGCGGACGGATCAACTCTGGAAACACCATATATTTT.

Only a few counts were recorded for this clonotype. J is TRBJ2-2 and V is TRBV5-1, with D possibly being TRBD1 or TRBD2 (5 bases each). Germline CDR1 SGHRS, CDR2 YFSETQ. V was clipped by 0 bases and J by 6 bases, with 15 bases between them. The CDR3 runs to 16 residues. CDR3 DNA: TGCGCCAGCAGCTTGGTCTTTAATAGGGGACCCGGGGAGCTGTTTTTT. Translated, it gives CASSLVFNRGPGELFF.

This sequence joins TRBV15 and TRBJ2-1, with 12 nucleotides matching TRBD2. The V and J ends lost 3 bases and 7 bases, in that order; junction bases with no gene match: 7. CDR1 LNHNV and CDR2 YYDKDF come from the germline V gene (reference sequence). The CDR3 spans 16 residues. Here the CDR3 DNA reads TGTGCCACCAGCAGGTGGACTAGCGGGGCTAGGAATGAGCAGTTCTTC. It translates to CATSRWTSGARNEQFF.

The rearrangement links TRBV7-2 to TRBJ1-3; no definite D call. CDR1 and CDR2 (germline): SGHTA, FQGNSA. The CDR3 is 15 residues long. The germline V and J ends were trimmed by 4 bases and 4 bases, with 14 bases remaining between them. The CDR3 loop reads CASSWVGVSGNTIYF. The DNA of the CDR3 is TGTGCCAGCAGCTGGGTCGGGGTGTCCGGAAACACCATATATTTT.

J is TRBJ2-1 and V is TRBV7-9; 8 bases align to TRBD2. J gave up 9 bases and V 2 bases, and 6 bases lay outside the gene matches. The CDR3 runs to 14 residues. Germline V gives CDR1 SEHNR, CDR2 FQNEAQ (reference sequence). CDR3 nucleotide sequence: TGTGCCAGCAGCTTAATACTAGCGGAGACTGAGCAGTTCTTC. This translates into CASSLILAETEQFF.

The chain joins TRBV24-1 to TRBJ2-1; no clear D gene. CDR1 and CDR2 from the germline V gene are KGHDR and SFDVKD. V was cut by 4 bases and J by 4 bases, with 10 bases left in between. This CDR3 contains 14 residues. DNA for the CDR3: TGTGCCACCAGTGACCAGACTTCATACAATGAGCAGTTCTTC. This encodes CATSDQTSYNEQFF.

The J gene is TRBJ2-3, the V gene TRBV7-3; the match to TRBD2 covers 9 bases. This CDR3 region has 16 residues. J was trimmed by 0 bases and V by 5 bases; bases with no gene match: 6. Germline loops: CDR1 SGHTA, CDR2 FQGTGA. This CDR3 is CASSEGTSTSTDTQYF. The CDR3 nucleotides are TGTGCCAGCAGCGAAGGGACTAGCACGAGCACAGATACGCAGTATTTT.

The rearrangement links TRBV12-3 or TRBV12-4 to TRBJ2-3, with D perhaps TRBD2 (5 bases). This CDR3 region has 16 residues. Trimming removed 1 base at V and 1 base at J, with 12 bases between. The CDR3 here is CASSLGSSVGTDTQYF. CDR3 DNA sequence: TGTGCCAGCAGTTTAGGTAGTAGCGTCGGCACAGATACGCAGTATTTT.

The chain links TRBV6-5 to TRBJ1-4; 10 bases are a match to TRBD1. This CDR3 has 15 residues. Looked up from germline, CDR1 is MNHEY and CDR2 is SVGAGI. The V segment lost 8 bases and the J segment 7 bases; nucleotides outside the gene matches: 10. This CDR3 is CASGQGGTGREKLFF. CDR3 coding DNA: TGTGCCAGCGGACAGGGGGGGACAGGGCGTGAAAAACTGTTTTTT.

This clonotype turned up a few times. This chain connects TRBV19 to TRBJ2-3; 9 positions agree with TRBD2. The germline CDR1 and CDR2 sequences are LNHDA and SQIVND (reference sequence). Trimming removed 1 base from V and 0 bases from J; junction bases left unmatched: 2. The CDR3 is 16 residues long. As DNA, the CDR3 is TGTGCCAGTAGTATAGGACTAGCGGCTAGCACAGATACGCAGTATTTT. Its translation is CASSIGLAASTDTQYF. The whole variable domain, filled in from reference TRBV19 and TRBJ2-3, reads DGGITQSPKYLFRKEGQNVTLSCEQNLNHDAMYWYRQDPGQGLRLIYYSQIVNDFQKGDIAEGYSVSREKKESFPLTVTSAQKNPTAFYLCASSIGLAASTDTQYFGPGTRLTVL.

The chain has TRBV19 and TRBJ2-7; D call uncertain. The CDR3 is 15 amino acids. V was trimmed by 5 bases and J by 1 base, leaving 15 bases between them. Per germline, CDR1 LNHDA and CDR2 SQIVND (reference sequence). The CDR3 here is CASSSYVGRSYEQYF. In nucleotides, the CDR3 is TGTGCCAGTAGTTCGTACGTGGGTAGGTCCTACGAGCAGTACTTC.

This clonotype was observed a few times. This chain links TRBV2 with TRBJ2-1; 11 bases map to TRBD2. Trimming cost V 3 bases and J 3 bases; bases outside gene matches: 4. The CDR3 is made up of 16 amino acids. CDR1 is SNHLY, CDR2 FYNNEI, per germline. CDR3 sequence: CASSEQGTSGYNEQFF. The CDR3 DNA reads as TGTGCCAGCAGTGAGCAGGGGACTAGCGGCTACAATGAGCAGTTCTTC.

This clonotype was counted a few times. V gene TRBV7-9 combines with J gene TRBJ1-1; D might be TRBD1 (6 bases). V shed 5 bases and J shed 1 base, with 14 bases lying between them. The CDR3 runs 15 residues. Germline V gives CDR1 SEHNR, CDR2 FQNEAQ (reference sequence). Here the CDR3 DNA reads TGTGCCAGCAGCCGTGAGCAACAGGGGAACACTGAAGCTTTCTTT. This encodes CASSREQQGNTEAFF.

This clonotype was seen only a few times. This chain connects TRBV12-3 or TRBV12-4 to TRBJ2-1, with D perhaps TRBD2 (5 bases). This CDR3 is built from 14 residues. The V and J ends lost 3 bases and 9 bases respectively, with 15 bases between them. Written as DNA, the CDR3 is TGTGCCAGCAGTTTTTCTGTCGGGGAGACTGAGCAGTTCTTC. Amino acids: CASSFSVGETEQFF.

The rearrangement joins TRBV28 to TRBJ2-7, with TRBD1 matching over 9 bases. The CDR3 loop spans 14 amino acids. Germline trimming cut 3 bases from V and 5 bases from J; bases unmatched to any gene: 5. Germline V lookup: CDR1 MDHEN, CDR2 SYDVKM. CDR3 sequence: CASSLGGQGHEQYV. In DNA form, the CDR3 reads TGTGCCAGCAGTTTGGGGGGACAGGGCCACGAGCAGTACGTC.

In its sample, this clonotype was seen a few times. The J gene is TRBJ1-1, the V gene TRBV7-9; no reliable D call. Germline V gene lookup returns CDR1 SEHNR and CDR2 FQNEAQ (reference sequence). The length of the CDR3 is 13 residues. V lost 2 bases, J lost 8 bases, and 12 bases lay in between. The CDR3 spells CASSLRGAREAFF. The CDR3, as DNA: TGTGCCAGCAGCTTAAGAGGAGCCCGCGAAGCTTTCTTT.

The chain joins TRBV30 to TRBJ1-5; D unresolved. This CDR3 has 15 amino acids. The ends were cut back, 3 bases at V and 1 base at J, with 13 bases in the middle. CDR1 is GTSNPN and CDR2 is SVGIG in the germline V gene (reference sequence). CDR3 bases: TGTGCCTGGAGCGCCGGGAGTGCCAGCAATCAGCCCCAGCATTTT. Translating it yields CAWSAGSASNQPQHF.

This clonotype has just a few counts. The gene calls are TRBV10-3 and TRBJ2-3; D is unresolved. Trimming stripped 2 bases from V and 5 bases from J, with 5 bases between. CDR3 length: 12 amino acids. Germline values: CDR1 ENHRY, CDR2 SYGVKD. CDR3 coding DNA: TGTGCCATCAGTGAGAAGGGAGATACGCAGTATTTT. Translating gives CAISEKGDTQYF.

Here the CDR3 DNA reads TGCAGTGCCGTCGCGGGGGGGCATAACTATGACACAGATACGCAGTATTTT. Translated, it gives CSAVAGGHNYDTDTQYF. The V and J genes are TRBV20-1 and TRBJ2-3; 9 bases match TRBD2. Germline assignment: CDR1 DFQATT and CDR2 SNEGSKA (reference sequence). The trim removed 6 bases at V and 2 bases at J, leaving 15 bases unmatched. CDR3 size: 17 residues.

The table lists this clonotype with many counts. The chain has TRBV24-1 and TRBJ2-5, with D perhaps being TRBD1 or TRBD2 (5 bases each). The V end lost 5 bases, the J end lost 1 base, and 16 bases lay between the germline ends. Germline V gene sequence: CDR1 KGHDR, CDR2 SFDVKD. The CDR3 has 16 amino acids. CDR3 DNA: TGTGCCACCAGTGCGTCCCGGTGGGGGAGCCAAGAGACCCAGTACTTC. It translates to CATSASRWGSQETQYF.

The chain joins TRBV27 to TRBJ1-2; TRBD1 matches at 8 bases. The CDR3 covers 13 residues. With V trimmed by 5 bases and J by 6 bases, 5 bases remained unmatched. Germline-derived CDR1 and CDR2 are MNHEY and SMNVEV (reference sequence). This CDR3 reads CASSRPDRDGYTF. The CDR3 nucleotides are TGTGCCAGCAGTCGCCCGGACAGGGATGGCTACACCTTC.

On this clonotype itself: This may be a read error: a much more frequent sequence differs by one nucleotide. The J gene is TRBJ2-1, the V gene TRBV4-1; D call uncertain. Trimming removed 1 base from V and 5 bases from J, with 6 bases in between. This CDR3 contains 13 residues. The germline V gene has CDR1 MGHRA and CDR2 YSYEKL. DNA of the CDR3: TGCGCCAGCAGCCAAGGTTGGGACAATGAGCAGTTCTTC. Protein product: CASSQGWDNEQFF.

The CDR3 protein is CASSSQGGRNTGELFF. CDR3 nucleotides: TGTGCCAGCAGCTCTCAGGGCGGTCGTAACACCGGGGAGCTGTTTTTT. The V call is TRBV7-3, the J call TRBJ2-2; D may be TRBD1 (5 bases). There are 16 residues in the CDR3. Germline V lookup: CDR1 SGHTA, CDR2 FQGTGA. Deletions cut 4 bases from V and 2 bases from J, with 14 bases between.

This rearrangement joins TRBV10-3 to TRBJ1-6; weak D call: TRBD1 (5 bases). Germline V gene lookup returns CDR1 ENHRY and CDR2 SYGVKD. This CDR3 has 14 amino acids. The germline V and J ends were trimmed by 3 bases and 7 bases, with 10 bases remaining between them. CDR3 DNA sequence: TGTGCCATCAGTGATGATAAGGGGAATTCACCCCTCCACTTT. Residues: CAISDDKGNSPLHF.